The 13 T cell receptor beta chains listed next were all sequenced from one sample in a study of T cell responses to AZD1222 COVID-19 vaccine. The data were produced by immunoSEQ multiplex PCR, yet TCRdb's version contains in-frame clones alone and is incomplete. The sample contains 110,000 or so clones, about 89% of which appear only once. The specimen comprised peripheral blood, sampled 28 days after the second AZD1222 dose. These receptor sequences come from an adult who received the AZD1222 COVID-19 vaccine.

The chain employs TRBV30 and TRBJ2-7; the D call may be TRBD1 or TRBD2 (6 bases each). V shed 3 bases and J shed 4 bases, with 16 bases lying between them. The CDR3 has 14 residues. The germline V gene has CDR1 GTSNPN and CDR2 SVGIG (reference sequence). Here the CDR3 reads CAWRDGGGPYEQYF. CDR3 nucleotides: TGTGCCTGGAGGGACGGTGGGGGGCCATACGAGCAGTACTTC.

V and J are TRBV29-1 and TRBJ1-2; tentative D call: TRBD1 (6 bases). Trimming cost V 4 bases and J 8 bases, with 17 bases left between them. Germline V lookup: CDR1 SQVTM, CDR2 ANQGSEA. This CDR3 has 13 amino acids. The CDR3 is CSVAGGPVYGYTF. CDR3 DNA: TGCAGCGTTGCCGGGGGCCCTGTATACGGCTACACCTTC.

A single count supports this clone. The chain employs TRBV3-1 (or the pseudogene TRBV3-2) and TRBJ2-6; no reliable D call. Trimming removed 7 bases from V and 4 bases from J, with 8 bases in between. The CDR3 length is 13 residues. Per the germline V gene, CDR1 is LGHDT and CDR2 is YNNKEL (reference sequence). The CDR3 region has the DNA TGTGCCAGCACCGACGGGGGGGCCAACGTCCTGACTTTC. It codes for CASTDGGANVLTF.

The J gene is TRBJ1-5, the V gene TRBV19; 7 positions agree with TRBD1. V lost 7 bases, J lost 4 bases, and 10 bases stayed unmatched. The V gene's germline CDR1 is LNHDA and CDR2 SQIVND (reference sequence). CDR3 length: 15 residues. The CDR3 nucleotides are TGTGCCAGTATTCGGACAGGATCAGGGAATCAGCCCCAGCATTTT. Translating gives CASIRTGSGNQPQHF.

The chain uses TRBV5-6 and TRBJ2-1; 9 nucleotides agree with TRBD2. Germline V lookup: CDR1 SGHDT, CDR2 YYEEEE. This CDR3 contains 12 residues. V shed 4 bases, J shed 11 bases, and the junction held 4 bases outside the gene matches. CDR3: CASSLSGGKQFF. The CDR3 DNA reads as TGTGCCAGCAGCCTTAGCGGGGGTAAGCAGTTCTTC.

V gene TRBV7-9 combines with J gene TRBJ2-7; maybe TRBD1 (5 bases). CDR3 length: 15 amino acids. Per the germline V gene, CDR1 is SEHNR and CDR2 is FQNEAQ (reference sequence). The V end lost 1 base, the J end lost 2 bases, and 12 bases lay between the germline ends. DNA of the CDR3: TGTGCCAGCAGCTTAGTAGCAGGGTACCCCTACGAGCAGTACTTC. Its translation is CASSLVAGYPYEQYF.

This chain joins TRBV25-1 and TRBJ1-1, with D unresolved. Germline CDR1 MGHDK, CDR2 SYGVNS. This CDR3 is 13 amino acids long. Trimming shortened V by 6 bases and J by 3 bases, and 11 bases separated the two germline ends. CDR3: CASRPRTDTEAFF. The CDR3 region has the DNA TGTGCCAGCAGACCTAGGACGGACACTGAAGCTTTCTTT.

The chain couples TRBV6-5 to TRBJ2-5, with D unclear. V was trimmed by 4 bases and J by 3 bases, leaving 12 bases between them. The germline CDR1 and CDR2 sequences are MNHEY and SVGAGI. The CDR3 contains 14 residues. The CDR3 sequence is CASSSLLAEETQYF. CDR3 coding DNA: TGTGCCAGCAGTTCCTTATTGGCGGAAGAGACCCAGTACTTC.

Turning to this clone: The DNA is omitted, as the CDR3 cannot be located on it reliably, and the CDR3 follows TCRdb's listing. CDR3 protein: CASSVVAEGAHCFF. The chain links TRBV9 to TRBJ1-1; whether TRBD1, the table's D call, matches the DNA was not checked. The germline gives CDR1 SGDLS, CDR2 YYNGEE. The CDR3 spans 14 residues, counting both ends.

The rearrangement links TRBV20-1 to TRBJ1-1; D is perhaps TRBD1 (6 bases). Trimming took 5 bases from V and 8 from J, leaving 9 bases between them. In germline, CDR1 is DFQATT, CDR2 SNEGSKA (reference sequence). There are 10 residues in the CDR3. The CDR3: CSAQGREAFF. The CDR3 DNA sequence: TGCAGTGCTCAGGGGAGGGAAGCTTTCTTT.

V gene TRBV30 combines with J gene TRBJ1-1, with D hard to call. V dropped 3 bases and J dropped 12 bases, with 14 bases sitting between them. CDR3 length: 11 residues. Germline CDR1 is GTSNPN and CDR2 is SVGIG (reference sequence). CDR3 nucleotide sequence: TGTGCCTGGAGCCCCTTAAGGAGGACTTTCTTT. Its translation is CAWSPLRRTFF.

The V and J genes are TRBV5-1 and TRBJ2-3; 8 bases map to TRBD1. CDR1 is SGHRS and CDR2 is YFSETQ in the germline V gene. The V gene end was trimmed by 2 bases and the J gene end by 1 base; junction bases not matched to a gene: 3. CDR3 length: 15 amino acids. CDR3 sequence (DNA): TGCGCCAGCAGCTTCGACAGGGGTGGCACAGATACGCAGTATTTT. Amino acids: CASSFDRGGTDTQYF. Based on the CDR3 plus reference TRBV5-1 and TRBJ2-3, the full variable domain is KAGVTQTPRYLIKTRGQQVTLSCSPISGHRSVSWYQQTPGQGLQFLFEYFSETQRNKGNFPGRFSGRQFSNSRSEMNVSTLELGDSALYLCASSFDRGGTDTQYFGPGTRLTVL.

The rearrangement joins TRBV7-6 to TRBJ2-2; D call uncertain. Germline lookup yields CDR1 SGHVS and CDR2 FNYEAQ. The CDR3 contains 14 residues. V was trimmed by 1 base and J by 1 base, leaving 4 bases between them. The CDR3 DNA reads TGTGCCAGCAGCTTAGGAGGGAACACCGGGGAGCTGTTTTTT. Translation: CASSLGGNTGELFF.